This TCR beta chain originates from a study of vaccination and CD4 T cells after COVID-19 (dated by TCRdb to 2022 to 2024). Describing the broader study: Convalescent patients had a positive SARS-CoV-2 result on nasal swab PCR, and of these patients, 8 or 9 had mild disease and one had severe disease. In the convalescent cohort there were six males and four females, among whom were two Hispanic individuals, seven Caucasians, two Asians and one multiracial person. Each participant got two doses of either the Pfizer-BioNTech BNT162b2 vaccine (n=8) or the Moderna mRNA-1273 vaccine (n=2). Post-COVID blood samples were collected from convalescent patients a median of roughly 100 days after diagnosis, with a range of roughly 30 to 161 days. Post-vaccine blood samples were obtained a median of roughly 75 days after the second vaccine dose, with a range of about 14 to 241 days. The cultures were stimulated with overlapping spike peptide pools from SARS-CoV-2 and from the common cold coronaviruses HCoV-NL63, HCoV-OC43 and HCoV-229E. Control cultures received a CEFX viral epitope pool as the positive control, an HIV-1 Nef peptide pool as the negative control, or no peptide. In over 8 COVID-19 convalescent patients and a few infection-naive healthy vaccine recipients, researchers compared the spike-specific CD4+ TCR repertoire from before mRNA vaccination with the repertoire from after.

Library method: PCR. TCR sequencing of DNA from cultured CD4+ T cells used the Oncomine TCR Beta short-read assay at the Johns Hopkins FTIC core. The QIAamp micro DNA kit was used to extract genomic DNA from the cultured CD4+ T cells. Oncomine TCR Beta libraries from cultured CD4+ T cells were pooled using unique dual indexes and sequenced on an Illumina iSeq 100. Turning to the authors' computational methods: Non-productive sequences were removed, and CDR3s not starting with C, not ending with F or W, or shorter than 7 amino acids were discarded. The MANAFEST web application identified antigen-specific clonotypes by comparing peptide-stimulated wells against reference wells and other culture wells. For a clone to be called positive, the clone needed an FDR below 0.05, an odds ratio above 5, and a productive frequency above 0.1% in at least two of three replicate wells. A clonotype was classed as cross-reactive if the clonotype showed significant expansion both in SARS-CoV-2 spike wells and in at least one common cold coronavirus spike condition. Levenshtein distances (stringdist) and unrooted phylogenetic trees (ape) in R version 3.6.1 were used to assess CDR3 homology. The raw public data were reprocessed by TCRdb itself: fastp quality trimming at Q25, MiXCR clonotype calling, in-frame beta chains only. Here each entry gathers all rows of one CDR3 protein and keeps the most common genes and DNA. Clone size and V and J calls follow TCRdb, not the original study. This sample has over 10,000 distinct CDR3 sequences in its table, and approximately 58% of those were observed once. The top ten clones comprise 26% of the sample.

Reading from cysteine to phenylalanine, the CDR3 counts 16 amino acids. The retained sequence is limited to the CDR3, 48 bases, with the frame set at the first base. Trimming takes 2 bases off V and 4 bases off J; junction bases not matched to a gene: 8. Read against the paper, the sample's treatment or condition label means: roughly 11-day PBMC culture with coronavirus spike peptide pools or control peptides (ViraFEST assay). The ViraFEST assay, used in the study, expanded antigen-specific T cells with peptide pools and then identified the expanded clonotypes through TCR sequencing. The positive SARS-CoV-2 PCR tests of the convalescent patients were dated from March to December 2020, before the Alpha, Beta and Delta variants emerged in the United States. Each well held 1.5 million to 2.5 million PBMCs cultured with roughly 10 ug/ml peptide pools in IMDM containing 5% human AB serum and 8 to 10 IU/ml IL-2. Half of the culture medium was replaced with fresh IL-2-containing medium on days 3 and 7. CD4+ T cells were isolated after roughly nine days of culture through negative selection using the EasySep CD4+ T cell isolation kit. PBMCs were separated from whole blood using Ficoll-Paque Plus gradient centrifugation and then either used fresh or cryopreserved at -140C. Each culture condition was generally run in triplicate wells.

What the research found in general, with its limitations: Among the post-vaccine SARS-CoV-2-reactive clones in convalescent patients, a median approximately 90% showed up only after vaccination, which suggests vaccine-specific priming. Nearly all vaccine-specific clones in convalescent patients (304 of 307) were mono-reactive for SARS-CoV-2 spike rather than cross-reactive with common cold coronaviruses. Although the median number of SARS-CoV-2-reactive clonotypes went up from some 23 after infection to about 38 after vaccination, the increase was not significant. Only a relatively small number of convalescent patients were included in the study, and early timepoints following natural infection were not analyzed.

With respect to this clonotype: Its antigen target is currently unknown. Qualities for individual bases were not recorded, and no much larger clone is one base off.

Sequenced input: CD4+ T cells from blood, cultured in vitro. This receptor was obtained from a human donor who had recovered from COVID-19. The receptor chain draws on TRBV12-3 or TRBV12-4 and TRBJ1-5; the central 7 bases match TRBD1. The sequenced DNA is TGTGCCAGCAGTTTAAGGGCCTTGACAGGGAATCAGCCCCAGCATTTT. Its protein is CASSLRALTGNQPQHF.